What follows are 8 T cell receptor beta chains derived from one specimen sequenced in a study of T cells in Graves' hyperthyroidism and ophthalmopathy. RNA transcripts yielded amplified TCR beta CDR3 regions. First-round RT-PCR of the TCR CDR3 relied on the HTBI primer set. TCRdb fed the multiplex PCR reads into MiXCR, producing one record per CDR3 protein. This sample has about 300,000 distinct CDR3 sequences, with roughly an eighth found just once. Sequencing used blood. The receptors here all came from a woman between 40 and 55 years old with Graves' hyperthyroidism.

This clonotype was counted at least ten times. This chain links TRBV20-1 with TRBJ1-1; TRBD1 matches at 11 bases. Germline V CDR1 and CDR2: DFQATT, SNEGSKA (reference sequence). V was clipped by 3 bases and J by 4 bases; unmatched bases: 7. This CDR3 is 15 amino acids long. As DNA, the CDR3 is TGCAGTGCTAGGTCCGGGACAGGGGGTGGCACTGAAGCTTTCTTT. It translates to CSARSGTGGGTEAFF.

This clonotype occurred many times. The chain joins TRBV2 to TRBJ1-2; no definite D call. Germline loops: CDR1 SNHLY, CDR2 FYNNEI. This CDR3 has 12 amino acids. V dropped 6 bases and J dropped 0 bases, with 5 bases sitting between them. The CDR3, as DNA: TGTGCCAGCAGGGAATCTAACTATGGCTACACCTTC. Protein product: CASRESNYGYTF.

This clonotype has a count of ten or more. The chain carries TRBV6-1 and TRBJ1-1, with no clear D. The CDR3 spans 12 residues. CDR1 MNHNS and CDR2 SASEGT come from the germline V gene. V shed 6 bases and J shed 1 base, with 6 bases lying between them. CDR3 loop: CASRDQNTEAFF. DNA of the CDR3: TGTGCCAGCAGGGACCAGAACACTGAAGCTTTCTTT.

The CDR3 protein is CASSLVVGSAPEQYF. CDR3 bases: TGCGCCAGCAGCCTTGTTGTGGGGTCGGCACCCGAGCAGTACTTC. This rearrangement joins TRBV5-1 to TRBJ2-7; D gene unclear. CDR3 length: 15 residues. Trimming pared 4 bases from V and 6 bases from J, leaving 20 bases between. Looked up from germline, CDR1 is SGHRS and CDR2 is YFSETQ. The full variable domain, in which reference TRBV5-1 and TRBJ2-7 provide the parts outside the CDR3, is KAGVTQTPRYLIKTRGQQVTLSCSPISGHRSVSWYQQTPGQGLQFLFEYFSETQRNKGNFPGRFSGRQFSNSRSEMNVSTLELGDSALYLCASSLVVGSAPEQYFGPGTRLTVT.

A note on this clonotype: This sequence may be a read error, since a much larger clone differs from it by one base. The J gene is TRBJ2-7, the V gene TRBV28; 10 bases are shared with TRBD2. The trim removed 5 bases at V and 5 bases at J, leaving 6 bases unmatched. The CDR3 contains 14 residues. Germline CDR1 is MDHEN and CDR2 is SYDVKM. In DNA form, the CDR3 reads TGTGCCAGCAGTGGGGCTAGCGGGAGCCACGAGCAGTACTTC. Protein product: CASSGASGSHEQYF.

In its sample, this clonotype was seen many times. J is TRBJ2-1 and V is TRBV7-9; 7 bases line up with TRBD1. Looked up from germline, CDR1 is SEHNR and CDR2 is FQNEAQ (reference sequence). Trimming cost V 4 bases and J 8 bases; bases outside gene matches: 17. This CDR3 has 17 residues. The CDR3 nucleotides read TGTGCCAGCAGCTCCCCTGACAGGGACATTCGGGGTCATGAGCAGTTCTTC. It codes for CASSSPDRDIRGHEQFF.

In this sample, this clonotype turned up many times. The V call is TRBV2, the J call TRBJ1-5, with 7 bases aligning to TRBD1. V was pared by 6 bases and J by 3 bases, with 5 bases of the junction left unmatched. Germline V gene sequence: CDR1 SNHLY, CDR2 FYNNEI. The CDR3 covers 14 residues. CDR3 protein: CASRWTGFNQPQHF. The CDR3 DNA reads as TGTGCCAGCAGATGGACAGGATTCAATCAGCCCCAGCATTTT.

This clonotype was counted ten times or more. The gene calls are TRBV10-3 and TRBJ1-1; 8 bases fit TRBD1. Trimming removed 7 bases from V and 4 bases from J; junction bases left unmatched: 5. This CDR3 comprises 13 residues. Looked up from germline, CDR1 is ENHRY and CDR2 is SYGVKD. CDR3 loop: CAITAGGLTEAFF. CDR3 nucleotides: TGTGCCATCACGGCAGGGGGCCTCACTGAAGCTTTCTTT.